This T cell receptor (beta chain) was documented in a study of T cell repertoires in cytomegalovirus infection. Study as a whole: Matching HLA type, along with CMV infection, was indicated by public TCR beta signatures. Whole-study findings and limits: Predominance within the ex vivo response was attributable to HLA-C-restricted CMV-specific TCR beta clonotypes. People with CMV and the relevant HLA were identified by cumulative public TCR beta family frequency.

TCRdb re-called the reads through MiXCR, storing one row per CDR3 protein. The table lists 250,000 or so distinct CDR3 sequences, about 18% of them singletons, with around half in the top ten. Per germline, CDR1 SGHDN and CDR2 FVKESK. The V gene lost 1 base and the J gene lost 6 bases, with 7 bases spanning the gap. The CDR3 consists of 12 residues. This clonotype was seen only a few times. Antigen specificity is unknown. Sequencing was performed on CD8+ T cells from PBMCs. The sequence came from a human donor in good health (CMV status not recorded). Some clones in this sample may be carry-over from other donors' samples. The chain recombines TRBV14 with TRBJ2-7, with D unclear. The DNA of the CDR3 is TGTGCCAGCAGCCAAGGAAGTCTCGAGCAGTACTTC. It is translated as CASSQGSLEQYF.